Shown below are 27 T cell receptor beta chains from a single sample sequenced in a study of T cell responses to AZD1222 COVID-19 vaccine. Clones were read by immunoSEQ multiplex PCR, and TCRdb kept only the in-frame ones, dropping some. The table lists some 110,000 clones, 70% to 90% of them singletons. The input for sequencing was peripheral blood, taken on day 0 of AZD1222 vaccination. Receptor source: an adult in good health.

The chain joins TRBV7-3 to TRBJ1-4; D gene ambiguous. V lost 6 bases and J lost 4, with 9 bases in between. The CDR3 contains 13 residues. Germline loops: CDR1 SGHTA, CDR2 FQGTGA. The CDR3 coding sequence is TGTGCCAGCAGGCGGGTTGATAATGAAAAACTGTTTTTT. It encodes CASRRVDNEKLFF.

This clone showed up just once. The rearrangement joins TRBV5-4 to TRBJ1-2, with 8 nucleotides matching TRBD1. From germline, CDR1 is SGHNT and CDR2 YYREEE (reference sequence). Unmatched junction bases numbered 6, after V lost 2 bases and J lost 9 bases. CDR3 length: 13 amino acids. The CDR3 loop reads CASSFPTGERYTF. In DNA, the CDR3 is TGTGCCAGCAGCTTCCCGACAGGGGAGCGCTACACCTTC.

The chain carries TRBV6-6 and TRBJ1-2; the D gene is possibly TRBD1 (5 bases). The CDR3 totals 13 residues. Germline V CDR1 and CDR2: MNHNY, SVGAGI (reference sequence). With 4 bases removed from V and 3 bases from J, the gap between germline ends came to 9 bases. The CDR3 sequence is CASSSPGDYGYTF. The CDR3 bases are TGTGCCAGCAGTTCCCCGGGGGACTATGGCTACACCTTC.

The rearrangement links TRBV18 to TRBJ2-7, with D perhaps TRBD2 (5 bases). Trimming removed 1 base from V and 2 bases from J, with 9 bases in between. The CDR3 length is 14 residues. CDR1 and CDR2 (germline): KGHSH, LQKENI. CDR3 in amino acids: CASSPLEGPYEQYF. CDR3 DNA: TGTGCCAGCTCACCACTCGAGGGCCCCTACGAGCAGTACTTC.

V is TRBV2 and J is TRBJ1-1, with D possibly TRBD1 on 5 matching bases. There are 17 residues in the CDR3. Germline CDR1 and CDR2: SNHLY and FYNNEI. Trimming shortened V by 6 bases and J by 1 base, and 21 bases separated the two germline ends. The CDR3 DNA sequence: TGTGCCAGCAGATCCGAGTTGGGGAGGGGAGGGAACACTGAAGCTTTCTTT. Its translation: CASRSELGRGGNTEAFF.

V is TRBV6-5 and J is TRBJ1-4; no reliable D call. Looked up from germline, CDR1 is MNHEY and CDR2 is SVGAGI. This CDR3 is 15 amino acids long. V dropped 5 bases and J dropped 5 bases, with 15 bases sitting between them. This CDR3 reads CASSNYEDSNEKLFF. The CDR3, as DNA: TGTGCCAGCAGTAATTACGAGGATTCGAATGAAAAACTGTTTTTT.

This clone was observed a single time. The V call is TRBV28, the J call TRBJ1-2, with TRBD1 matching 7 bases. V was pared by 6 bases and J by 5 bases, with 3 bases of the junction left unmatched. The CDR3 spans 12 residues. CDR1 and CDR2 (germline): MDHEN, SYDVKM. The CDR3 here is CASRRQGYGYTF. The CDR3 DNA is TGTGCCAGCAGGCGACAGGGATATGGCTACACCTTC.

This chain joins TRBV6-5 and TRBJ2-1; 10 bases are a match to TRBD2. CDR1 MNHEY and CDR2 SVGAGI come from the germline V gene. The CDR3 has 15 amino acids. V was clipped by 10 bases and J by 1 base; unmatched bases: 7. CDR3 residues: CATRRTSGSYNEQFF. CDR3 DNA: TGTGCCACCAGACGGACTAGCGGTTCCTACAATGAGCAGTTCTTC.

The chain uses TRBV29-1 and TRBJ2-1, with 7 bases matching TRBD1. This CDR3 has 16 amino acids. The V and J ends lost 3 bases and 1 base, in that order; junction bases with no gene match: 9. CDR1 is SQVTM, CDR2 ANQGSEA, per germline. The CDR3 region is CSVEPQDRNSYNEQFF. In DNA form, the CDR3 reads TGCAGCGTTGAGCCGCAGGACAGGAATTCCTACAATGAGCAGTTCTTC.

The V call is TRBV19, the J call TRBJ1-3; D is uncertain. Trimming stripped 6 bases from V and 0 bases from J, with 6 bases between. Germline V gene data show CDR1 as LNHDA and CDR2 as SQIVND (reference sequence). This CDR3 spans 13 amino acids. The CDR3 DNA reads TGTGCCAGTAGATGGAACTCTGGAAACACCATATATTTT. Translating it yields CASRWNSGNTIYF.

This clone was picked up one time. The V call is TRBV11-2, the J call TRBJ1-4, with D possibly TRBD1 on 5 matching bases. V shed 4 bases and J shed 3 bases, with 15 bases lying between them. CDR1 is SGHAT and CDR2 is FQNNGV in the germline V gene. This CDR3 comprises 16 residues. The CDR3 nucleotides read TGTGCCAGCAGCTCCTTCCAGGGAGTCTCTAATGAAAAACTGTTTTTT. Translation: CASSSFQGVSNEKLFF.

The rearrangement links TRBV7-6 to TRBJ2-7; perhaps TRBD1 as D (6 bases). V lost 5 bases and J lost 1, with 12 bases in between. The CDR3 extends over 14 amino acids. CDR1 is SGHVS and CDR2 is FNYEAQ in the germline V gene. This CDR3 is CASSTEDSSYEQYF. The CDR3 coding sequence is TGTGCCAGCAGCACGGAGGACAGTTCCTACGAGCAGTACTTC. The full variable domain, its missing parts supplied by reference TRBV7-6 and TRBJ2-7, is GAGVSQSPRYKVTKRGQDVALRCDPISGHVSLYWYRQALGQGPEFLTYFNYEAQQDKSGLPNDRFSAERPEGSISTLTIQRTEQRDSAMYRCASSTEDSSYEQYFGPGTRLTVT.

This chain links TRBV27 with TRBJ1-1; 7 nucleotides match TRBD1. The CDR3 contains 14 residues. Trimming removed 5 bases from V and 1 base from J; junction bases left unmatched: 4. Germline V gene sequence: CDR1 MNHEY, CDR2 SMNVEV (reference sequence). This CDR3 reads CASSPRTGNTEAFF. CDR3 sequence (DNA): TGTGCCAGCAGTCCTCGGACAGGGAACACTGAAGCTTTCTTT.

The chain uses TRBV19 and TRBJ2-2; 12 bases agree with TRBD2. The length of the CDR3 is 16 residues. The germline V gene encodes CDR1 LNHDA and CDR2 SQIVND (reference sequence). V lost 5 bases to trimming and J lost 5 bases; unmatched junction nucleotides: 6. The CDR3 bases are TGTGCCAGTAGTTTCTCCGGGACTAGCGGGACCGGGGAGCTGTTTTTT. It yields the protein CASSFSGTSGTGELFF.

This clone turned up a few times. The genes are TRBV5-6 and TRBJ1-1; 8 bases align to TRBD1. The ends lost 4 bases at V and 0 bases at J; junction bases unmatched: 2. Germline V gives CDR1 SGHDT, CDR2 YYEEEE. The length of the CDR3 is 14 residues. The DNA of the CDR3 is TGTGCCAGCAGCCTACAGGGGGTGAACACTGAAGCTTTCTTT. Amino acid sequence: CASSLQGVNTEAFF.

V gene TRBV18 combines with J gene TRBJ2-7; 9 bases are shared with TRBD2. This CDR3 contains 18 residues. Germline CDR1 reads KGHSH; CDR2 reads LQKENI. J gave up 0 bases and V 6 bases, and 15 bases lay outside the gene matches. CDR3 nucleotide sequence: TGTGCCAGCTCCACTGGGGGTAGCGGGAGAGTCAGCTCCTACGAGCAGTACTTC. This codes for CASSTGGSGRVSSYEQYF. Supplemented by reference TRBV18 and TRBJ2-7, the full variable domain reads NAGVMQNPRHLVRRRGQEARLRCSPMKGHSHVYWYRQLPEEGLKFMVYLQKENIIDESGMPKERFSAEFPKEGPSILRIQQVVRGDSAAYFCASSTGGSGRVSSYEQYFGPGTRLTVT.

The chain recombines TRBV4-3 with TRBJ2-5, with TRBD2 matching 8 bases. There are 15 residues in the CDR3. After removal of 1 base from V and 10 bases from J, the junction contained 11 bases not matched to a gene. CDR1 and CDR2 (germline): LGHNA, YSLEER. CDR3 loop: CASSQGSAGEQGQYF. CDR3 nucleotide sequence: TGCGCCAGCAGCCAAGGTTCAGCGGGGGAGCAGGGCCAGTACTTC.

The chain has TRBV3-1 (or the pseudogene TRBV3-2) and TRBJ2-7, with 9 bases fitting TRBD1. V lost 3 bases to trimming and J lost 5 bases; unmatched junction nucleotides: 2. The CDR3 has 13 amino acids. The germline V gene has CDR1 LGHDT and CDR2 YNNKEL (reference sequence). The CDR3 loop reads CASSHRDRDEQYF. The DNA for the CDR3 is TGTGCCAGCAGCCACCGGGACAGGGACGAGCAGTACTTC.

The V and J genes are TRBV6-6 and TRBJ2-7; TRBD1 aligns across 10 bases. This CDR3 contains 14 residues. Unmatched junction bases numbered 4, after V lost 1 base and J lost 7 bases. Germline CDR1 and CDR2: MNHNY and SVGAGI (reference sequence). The CDR3 DNA is TGTGCCAGCAGTTACTATGGGACAGGGGAAGAGCAGTACTTC. Its protein product is CASSYYGTGEEQYF.

V and J are TRBV6-2 or TRBV6-3 and TRBJ2-5; tentatively, D is TRBD2 (6 bases). The germline CDR1 and CDR2 sequences are MNHEY and SVGEGT. CDR3 size: 14 residues. Between the trimmed V and J ends, which lost 6 bases and 2 bases, there was a span of 13 bases. CDR3 in DNA: TGTGCCAGCAGCCCAAGGAGGGGTCAAGAGACCCAGTACTTC. Its translation is CASSPRRGQETQYF.

The rearrangement uses TRBV5-1 and TRBJ2-1; D remains unclear. The V gene lost 0 bases and the J gene lost 3 bases, with 4 bases spanning the gap. The CDR3 runs 13 residues. The germline V gene has CDR1 SGHRS and CDR2 YFSETQ. CDR3 protein: CASSLGIYNEQFF. The DNA for the CDR3 is TGCGCCAGCAGCTTGGGTATCTACAATGAGCAGTTCTTC.

The V call is TRBV19, the J call TRBJ2-2; the match to TRBD2 covers 7 bases. After removal of 0 bases from V and 12 bases from J, the junction contained 4 bases not matched to a gene. This CDR3 has 13 residues. Germline V gene sequence: CDR1 LNHDA, CDR2 SQIVND (reference sequence). CDR3 sequence: CASSIDRTRKLFF. Written as DNA, the CDR3 is TGTGCCAGTAGTATAGACCGGACTAGGAAGCTGTTTTTT.

J is TRBJ1-5 and V is TRBV5-4; a weak D match, TRBD1 (6 bases). This CDR3 spans 15 amino acids. Trimming pared 0 bases from V and 4 bases from J, leaving 11 bases between. The germline CDR1 and CDR2 sequences are SGHNT and YYREEE (reference sequence). CDR3: CASSLGGAGNQPQHF. The CDR3 nucleotides read TGTGCCAGCAGCTTGGGGGGGGCGGGAAATCAGCCCCAGCATTTT.

The chain has TRBV16 and TRBJ1-1; no clear D. This CDR3 is built from 13 residues. Germline V gene lookup returns CDR1 KGHSY and CDR2 FQNENV. Deletions cut 1 base from V and 7 bases from J, with 10 bases between. The CDR3: CASSQFAYGEAFF. The CDR3 region has the DNA TGTGCCAGCAGCCAATTTGCGTACGGTGAAGCTTTCTTT.

CDR3 loop: CASSYSGSRAGELFF. The CDR3, as DNA: TGCGCCAGCAGCTATAGCGGGAGCAGGGCCGGGGAGCTGTTTTTT. This chain links TRBV5-1 with TRBJ2-2; 9 nucleotides align to TRBD2. The ends lost 3 bases at V and 6 bases at J; junction bases unmatched: 6. This CDR3 spans 15 amino acids. Germline V CDR1 and CDR2: SGHRS, YFSETQ.

The V and J genes are TRBV3-1 (or the pseudogene TRBV3-2) and TRBJ2-1; 11 bases match TRBD2. The length of the CDR3 is 16 residues. CDR1 and CDR2 (germline): LGHDT, YNNKEL (reference sequence). The ends lost 0 bases at V and 5 bases at J; junction bases unmatched: 3. Written as DNA, the CDR3 is TGTGCCAGCAGCCAAGATCGACTAGCGGGGCACAATGAGCAGTTCTTC. Encoded protein: CASSQDRLAGHNEQFF.

The chain uses TRBV15 and TRBJ1-4; tentatively, D is TRBD1 (5 bases). The germline V and J ends were trimmed by 1 base and 7 bases, with 13 bases remaining between them. The CDR3 is 15 residues long. The V gene's germline CDR1 is LNHNV and CDR2 YYDKDF (reference sequence). The CDR3 region has the DNA TGTGCCACCAGCAGAGGGCAGGGTGTGGCTGAAAAACTGTTTTTT. This sequence encodes CATSRGQGVAEKLFF.